A single sample gave rise to the 19 T cell receptor beta chains below, sequenced in a study of radiotherapy plus CTLA-4 blockade in lung cancer (dated by TCRdb to the late 2010s). Receptors were amplified or captured by the immunoSEQ multiplex PCR assay. TCRdb holds this immuneACCESS table with in-frame rearrangements only. Some clones are missing; in checked studies, unresolved V genes explain under half, and the rest has no known cause. The sample table records roughly 54,000 clones; almost 85% of these occur just once. Clones ranked in the top ten supply around 4.8% of the sample. The sample was peripheral blood, taken from a patient treated with radiotherapy plus ipilimumab. The receptors were sampled from a human donor with non-small cell lung cancer whose response to radiotherapy plus ipilimumab could not be evaluated.

The chain employs TRBV19 and TRBJ2-5; 7 positions match TRBD1. V shed 7 bases and J 3 bases; nucleotides not matched to a gene: 5. CDR1 and CDR2 (germline): LNHDA, SQIVND (reference sequence). This CDR3 is built from 13 residues. CDR3: CASIGGKEETQYF. The CDR3 DNA reads TGTGCCAGTATAGGGGGCAAGGAAGAGACCCAGTACTTC.

The V and J genes are TRBV5-6 and TRBJ1-5; D gene unclear. CDR1 and CDR2 (germline): SGHDT, YYEEEE. The V and J ends lost 0 bases and 6 bases respectively, with 4 bases between them. The CDR3 length is 12 residues. This chain's CDR3 is CASSLAGQPQHF. CDR3 nucleotide sequence: TGTGCCAGCAGCTTGGCGGGTCAGCCCCAGCATTTT.

This rearrangement joins TRBV27 to TRBJ2-7; possible D gene TRBD1, 6 bases. The CDR3 runs to 14 residues. The germline CDR1 and CDR2 sequences are MNHEY and SMNVEV (reference sequence). V lost 6 bases, J lost 0 bases, and 12 bases lay in between. The chain's CDR3 is CASSMQGSSYEQYF. The DNA of the CDR3 is TGTGCCAGCAGCATGCAGGGGAGCTCCTACGAGCAGTACTTC.

V usage is TRBV19 and J usage is TRBJ1-5; D possibly corresponds to TRBD1 (5 bases). V was trimmed by 3 bases and J by 5 bases, leaving 11 bases between them. This CDR3 is built from 14 residues. CDR1 and CDR2 from the germline V gene are LNHDA and SQIVND (reference sequence). CDR3 bases: TGTGCCAGTAGTATGGGGGGATTTGATCAGCCCCAGCATTTT. Translated: CASSMGGFDQPQHF.

This clone appeared a few times. The rearrangement joins TRBV7-2 to TRBJ1-1, with D perhaps matching TRBD1 (6 bases). The CDR3 contains 14 residues. Germline values: CDR1 SGHTA, CDR2 FQGNSA. V was clipped by 2 bases and J by 6 bases, with 13 bases between them. DNA of the CDR3: TGTGCCAGCAGCTTATACGGGGGGCTCGCTGAAGCTTTCTTT. Residues: CASSLYGGLAEAFF.

The genes are TRBV6-6 and TRBJ1-5, with D perhaps TRBD1 (5 bases). The CDR3 spans 12 residues. V lost 8 bases and J 5 bases, leaving 10 bases between the germline ends. Per the germline V gene, CDR1 is MNHNY and CDR2 is SVGAGI (reference sequence). CDR3 protein: CASSAGYQPQHF. The CDR3 DNA follows: TGTGCCAGCTCTGCAGGGTATCAGCCCCAGCATTTT.

The rearrangement uses TRBV19 and TRBJ2-7, with TRBD2 identical over 7 bases. CDR3 length: 16 amino acids. Germline CDR1 reads LNHDA; CDR2 reads SQIVND (reference sequence). V shed 5 bases, J shed 0 bases, and the junction held 10 bases outside the gene matches. As DNA, the CDR3 is TGTGCCAGTAGTCCCCTATTAGCGGGTTCCTCCTACGAGCAGTACTTC. It is translated as CASSPLLAGSSYEQYF.

V gene TRBV28 combines with J gene TRBJ1-1, with D possibly matching TRBD1 (5 bases). This CDR3 comprises 13 residues. The germline V and J ends were trimmed by 3 bases and 6 bases, with 11 bases remaining between them. Looked up from germline, CDR1 is MDHEN and CDR2 is SYDVKM. CDR3 DNA sequence: TGTGCCAGCAGTTTCGGGGGGAGCCCTGAAGCTTTCTTT. It encodes CASSFGGSPEAFF.

The chain uses TRBV10-3 and TRBJ2-1, with TRBD1 matching over 10 bases. Trimming took 3 bases from V and 3 from J; bases not matched to a gene: 2. The germline gives CDR1 ENHRY, CDR2 SYGVKD. This CDR3 has 15 amino acids. The CDR3 coding sequence is TGTGCCATCAGTGAAGGACAGGGGGTCTACAATGAGCAGTTCTTC. Amino acid sequence: CAISEGQGVYNEQFF.

The gene calls are TRBV9 and TRBJ2-3, with 9 nucleotides matching TRBD2. J gave up 6 bases and V 0 bases, and 2 bases lay outside the gene matches. Germline V lookup: CDR1 SGDLS, CDR2 YYNGEE. The CDR3 is made up of 14 amino acids. CDR3 nucleotides: TGTGCCAGCAGCGTAGCTAGCGGGATTGATACGCAGTATTTT. Translating it yields CASSVASGIDTQYF.

The chain is built from TRBV5-5 and TRBJ1-2, with D unresolved. Germline V CDR1 and CDR2: SGHKS, YYEKEE (reference sequence). The CDR3 consists of 15 residues. V was clipped by 4 bases and J by 3 bases, with 16 bases between them. In DNA, the CDR3 is TGTGCCAGCAGCCGTACGGACCTGAGGGACTATGGCTACACCTTC. Protein: CASSRTDLRDYGYTF.

The chain links TRBV10-3 to TRBJ2-2; 16 nucleotides align to TRBD2. J lost 5 bases, V lost 4 bases, and 7 bases had no gene match. Germline CDR1 ENHRY, CDR2 SYGVKD. The CDR3 contains 18 residues. CDR3 DNA: TGTGCCATCAGTGCGGGGACTAGCGGGAGGGCCCATACCGGGGAGCTGTTTTTT. Its translation is CAISAGTSGRAHTGELFF.

The J gene is TRBJ2-4, the V gene TRBV5-8, with 8 bases identical to TRBD1. The trim removed 4 bases at V and 8 bases at J, leaving 11 bases unmatched. Germline assignment: CDR1 SGHTS and CDR2 YDEGEE. This CDR3 spans 15 amino acids. The CDR3 DNA sequence: TGTGCCAGCAGCCCGGCAGGGGGCGGTCACCACATTCAGTACTTC. Translated: CASSPAGGGHHIQYF.

This chain uses TRBV28 with TRBJ1-5, with D possibly being TRBD1 (6 bases). Germline CDR1 MDHEN, CDR2 SYDVKM. V lost 1 base and J 7 bases, leaving 14 bases between the germline ends. The CDR3 has 15 residues. The DNA for the CDR3 is TGTGCCAGCAGTTTATTCGGCGGGGGGCGCCAGCCCCAGCATTTT. Translated: CASSLFGGGRQPQHF.

The chain employs TRBV4-3 and TRBJ1-5; no reliable D call. Germline V lookup: CDR1 LGHNA, CDR2 YSLEER. This CDR3 contains 14 residues. V shed 3 bases and J shed 9 bases, with 15 bases lying between them. The DNA for the CDR3 is TGCGCCAGCAGCCAGAGGGCGGGGTTTGGGCCCCAGCATTTT. Translated, it gives CASSQRAGFGPQHF.

CDR3 protein: CASSQRLAGAQNEQFF. The CDR3 nucleotides read TGTGCCAGCAGCCAAAGACTAGCGGGAGCTCAGAATGAGCAGTTCTTC. This sequence joins TRBV4-2 and TRBJ2-1; TRBD2 agrees at 12 bases. The germline V gene encodes CDR1 LGHNA and CDR2 YNFKEQ. The V segment lost 2 bases and the J segment 7 bases; nucleotides outside the gene matches: 6. CDR3 length equals 16 residues.

J is TRBJ2-7 and V is TRBV5-5; tentative D call: TRBD2 (5 bases). The germline gives CDR1 SGHKS, CDR2 YYEKEE (reference sequence). Between the trimmed V and J ends, which lost 0 bases and 1 base, there was a span of 23 bases. CDR3 size: 19 residues. CDR3 nucleotide sequence: TGTGCCAGCAGCTTGGGGGAGAGTTGGGGAGTAGGGCCTTCCTACGAGCAGTACTTC. Translation: CASSLGESWGVGPSYEQYF.

The chain uses TRBV28 and TRBJ2-4; no definite D call. CDR3 length equals 21 residues. Trimming stripped 4 bases from V and 0 bases from J, with 28 bases between. Per germline, CDR1 MDHEN and CDR2 SYDVKM. The CDR3 coding sequence is TGTGCCAGCAGTTCCTCCCGATCCCAGCCGAGGATTATTGTAGCCAAAAACATTCAGTACTTC. This sequence encodes CASSSSRSQPRIIVAKNIQYF. Full variable domain (rest looked up from reference TRBV28 and TRBJ2-4): DVKVTQSSRYLVKRTGEKVFLECVQDMDHENMFWYRQDPGLGLRLIYFSYDVKMKEKGDIPEGYSVSREKKERFSLILESASTNQTSMYLCASSSSRSQPRIIVAKNIQYFGAGTRLSVL.

The V call is TRBV5-5, the J call TRBJ1-2; TRBD1 might be the D (6 bases). Trimming removed 0 bases at V and 0 bases at J, with 12 bases between. The germline V gene has CDR1 SGHKS and CDR2 YYEKEE (reference sequence). The CDR3 has 16 amino acids. The CDR3, as DNA: TGTGCCAGCAGCTTGGCCCCCCAGGGGCCTAACTATGGCTACACCTTC. Its protein is CASSLAPQGPNYGYTF.